This TCR beta chain came from a study of metastatic and nonmetastatic thyroid tumors. In the study overall: Repertoires were compared across blood and tumor or nodule tissue from malignant and benign thyroid patients.

Study-wide results and limits: According to reports, the diversity of TCR beta was significantly higher in malignant thyroid tumors than in benign nodules, and this held in both blood and tumor samples.

This CDR3 has 14 amino acids. CDR1 is MNHEY and CDR2 is SVGEGT in the germline V gene. Trimming cost V 2 bases and J 5 bases; bases outside gene matches: 5. Methods used by the authors: CDR3 was compared across clinicopathological groups, and the resulting differences were used to build a distant-metastasis classifier for papillary thyroid cancer. TCRdb reprocessed the PCR reads using MiXCR. These V and J calls originate from TCRdb's pipeline instead of the authors' own analysis. The sample records roughly 90,000 clones, about 15% being singletons. No treatment of any kind had been given to any patient before thyroid surgery. This clone was seen ten or more times. What it binds is not known.

The material sequenced was blood. The chain has TRBV6-2 or TRBV6-3 and TRBJ1-2; TRBD1 aligns across 7 bases. This receptor was obtained from a female donor with papillary thyroid cancer or a benign thyroid nodule (not recorded which). Some clones in this sample may be carry-over from other donors' samples. The CDR3 reads CASSYTTGRYGYTF. CDR3 in DNA: TGTGCCAGCAGTTACACGACAGGGAGGTATGGCTACACCTTC.